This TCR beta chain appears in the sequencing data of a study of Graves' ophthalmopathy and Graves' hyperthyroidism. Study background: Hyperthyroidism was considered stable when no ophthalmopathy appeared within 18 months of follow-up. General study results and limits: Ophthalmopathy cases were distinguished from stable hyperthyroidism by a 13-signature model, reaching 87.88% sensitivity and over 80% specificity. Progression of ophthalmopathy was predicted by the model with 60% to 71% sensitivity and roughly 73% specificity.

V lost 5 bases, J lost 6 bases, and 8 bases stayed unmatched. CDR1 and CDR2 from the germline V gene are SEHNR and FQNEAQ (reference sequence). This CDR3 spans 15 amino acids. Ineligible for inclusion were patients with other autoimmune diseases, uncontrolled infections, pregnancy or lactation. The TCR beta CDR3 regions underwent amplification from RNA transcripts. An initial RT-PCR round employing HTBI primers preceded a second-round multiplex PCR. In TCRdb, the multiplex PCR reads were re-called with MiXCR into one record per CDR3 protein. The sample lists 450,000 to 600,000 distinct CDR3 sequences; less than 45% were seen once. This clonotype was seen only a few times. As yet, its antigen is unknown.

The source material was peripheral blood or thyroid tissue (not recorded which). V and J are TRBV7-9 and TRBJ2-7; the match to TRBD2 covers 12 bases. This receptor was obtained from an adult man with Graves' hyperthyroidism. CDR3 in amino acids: CASSQDLAGGLEQYF. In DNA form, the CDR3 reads TGTGCCAGCAGCCAAGACCTAGCGGGGGGGCTCGAGCAGTACTTC. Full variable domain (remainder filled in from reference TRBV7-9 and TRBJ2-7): DTGVSQNPRHKITKRGQNVTFRCDPISEHNRLYWYRQTLGQGPEFLTYFQNEAQLEKSRLLSDRFSAERPKGSFSTLEIQRTEQGDSAMYLCASSQDLAGGLEQYFGPGTRLTVT.